The sequence of this T cell receptor beta chain was determined in a study of T cell responses to AZD1222 COVID-19 vaccine. Worth noting for this clone: The antigen is undetermined.

General study results and limits: Variant regions that are unmutated are reportedly the target of nearly half of spike-specific TCRs. No repertoire was sampled before or during the peak T cell response, only after it. White British people made up most donors, females outnumbered males, and clonal diversity was possibly underestimated.

Trimming took 3 bases from V and 0 from J, leaving 12 bases between them. Germline V gene lookup returns CDR1 SEHNR and CDR2 FQNEAQ (reference sequence). This CDR3 contains 16 residues. This table comes from immunoSEQ multiplex PCR, and its TCRdb copy is limited to in-frame clones, with some not included. The profile shows around 210,000 clones, about 95% of them singletons. The origin of this receptor is an adult who received the MenACWY meningococcal vaccine as a control. The chain links TRBV7-9 to TRBJ1-3; D unclear. The starting material was peripheral blood, obtained 28 days after the second dose of the MenACWY control vaccine. CDR3 residues: CASSLPAGGSGNTIYF. CDR3 DNA sequence: TGTGCCAGCAGCTTGCCAGCGGGAGGCTCTGGAAACACCATATATTTT.